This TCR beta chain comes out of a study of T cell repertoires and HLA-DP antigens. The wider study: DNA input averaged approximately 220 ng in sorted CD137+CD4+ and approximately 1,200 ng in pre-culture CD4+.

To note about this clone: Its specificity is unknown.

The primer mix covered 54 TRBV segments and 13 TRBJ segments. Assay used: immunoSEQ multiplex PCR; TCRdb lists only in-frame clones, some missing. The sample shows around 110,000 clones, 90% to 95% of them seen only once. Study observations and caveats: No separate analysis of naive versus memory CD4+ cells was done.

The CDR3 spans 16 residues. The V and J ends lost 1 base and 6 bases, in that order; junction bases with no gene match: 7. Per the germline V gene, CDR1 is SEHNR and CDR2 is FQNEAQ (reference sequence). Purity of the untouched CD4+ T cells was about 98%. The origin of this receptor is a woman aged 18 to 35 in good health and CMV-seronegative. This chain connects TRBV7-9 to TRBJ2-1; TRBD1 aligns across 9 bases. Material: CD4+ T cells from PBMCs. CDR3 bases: TGTGCCAGCAGCTTAGGAGGGGACAGGGCCGCCAATGAGCAGTTCTTC. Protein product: CASSLGGDRAANEQFF.